This T cell receptor (beta chain) was sequenced in a study of beta chain features in type 1 diabetes. Every bit of the isolated RNA underwent reverse transcription, so sequencing read expressed TCRB transcripts. The protocol was immunoSEQ multiplex PCR, while the TCRdb copy is restricted to in-frame clones and leaves out a portion. The table shows 140,000 to 150,000 clones, with roughly 48% occurring only once. CDR1 and CDR2 (germline): MNHNY, SVGAGI (reference sequence). Losses at the gene ends were 8 bases for V and 4 bases for J; bases not matched to a gene: 7. The CDR3 covers 13 residues. V and J are TRBV6-6 and TRBJ1-2, with 7 nucleotides matching TRBD1. This TCR came from a man younger than 35 in good health. Material: Tregs from blood. The CDR3 loop is CASLRQGGYGYTF. CDR3 in DNA: TGTGCCAGCCTCCGACAGGGCGGCTATGGCTACACCTTC.